A few counts support the clone carrying this T cell receptor beta chain. Its antigen is unidentified. Some clones are missing from TCRdb's copy, which holds only in-frame ones; the method was immunoSEQ multiplex PCR. Of about 85,000 clones in the sample, approximately 86% are singletons; the top ten hold 1.5% to 2.5%. This entry is derived from a study of OX40 agonist ivuxolimab in advanced cancers. Study information: Males comprised around 78% of the group, whose mean age was about 60 years (range roughly 23 to 80). Whole-study findings and limits: Certain nonresponding patients likewise had low normalized T-cell clonal expansion. The antigens recognized by the expanded peripheral T cells, that is their antigen specificity, were not determined.

At cycle 4 day 1, cycle 7 day 1, and baseline, blood was sampled. With 3 bases clipped from V and 7 bases from J, the junction kept 6 bases outside the gene matches. This CDR3 has 14 amino acids. Germline V gene lookup returns CDR1 SGHVS and CDR2 FQNEAQ. The rearrangement links TRBV7-8 to TRBJ1-2; 9 nucleotides align to TRBD1. Sequencing was performed on CD4+ or CD8+ T cells sorted from blood, taken in a trial of the OX40 agonist ivuxolimab. The sequence came from an adult with an advanced solid tumor such as melanoma, head and neck, liver or kidney cancer. The CDR3 reads CASSFDRGASGYTF. The CDR3 nucleotides read TGTGCCAGCAGCTTTGACAGGGGGGCAAGTGGCTACACCTTC.